These 14 T cell receptor beta chains were sequenced from one sample in a study of cytomegalovirus exposure and HLA in healthy donors. The PCR was carried out with 60 Vbeta primers and 13 Jbeta primers. Profiling relied on immunoSEQ multiplex PCR, and the TCRdb table lists in-frame clones only, not all of them. The repertoire holds tens of thousands of clones, with 87% as singletons. Sequencing was performed on PBMCs. The source of these receptors is a boy between 10 and 17 years old in good health and CMV-seronegative.

V is TRBV19 and J is TRBJ2-1; tentative D call: TRBD2 (6 bases). CDR3 length: 13 amino acids. CDR1 LNHDA and CDR2 SQIVND come from the germline V gene (reference sequence). The CDR3 bases are TGTGCGTCCGGGGGTAGCTCCTACAATGAGCAGTTCTTC. Translation: CASGGSSYNEQFF. Filled out from reference TRBV19 and TRBJ2-1, the complete variable domain reads DGGITQSPKYLFRKEGQNVTLSCEQNLNHDAMYWYRQDPGQGLRLIYYSQIVNDFQKGDIAEGYSVSREKKESFPLTVTSAQKNPTAFYLCASGGSSYNEQFFGPGTRLTVL.

The chain uses TRBV9 and TRBJ2-3; 9 bases are shared with TRBD2. V lost 0 bases, J lost 2 bases, and 4 bases stayed unmatched. This CDR3 spans 16 amino acids. Germline-derived CDR1 and CDR2 are SGDLS and YYNGEE. The CDR3 is CASSVAPSGVTDTQYF. Here the CDR3 DNA reads TGTGCCAGCAGCGTAGCCCCTAGCGGGGTCACAGATACGCAGTATTTT.

This chain joins TRBV2 and TRBJ1-2; TRBD1 agrees at 11 bases. This CDR3 region has 15 residues. Germline values: CDR1 SNHLY, CDR2 FYNNEI. V trimming: 10 bases; J trimming: 2 bases; junction bases outside the gene matches: 9. In nucleotides, the CDR3 is TGTGCCATCCCCCCGGGACAGGGGGGGAACTATGGCTACACCTTC. It encodes CAIPPGQGGNYGYTF.

The rearrangement joins TRBV5-4 to TRBJ2-3; tentative D call: TRBD2 (5 bases). CDR1 and CDR2 from the germline V gene are SGHNT and YYREEE (reference sequence). This CDR3 spans 16 amino acids. V lost 3 bases and J lost 0, with 14 bases in between. Written as DNA, the CDR3 is TGTGCCAGCAGCTCATCCGGGATCACTAGCACAGATACGCAGTATTTT. Protein sequence: CASSSSGITSTDTQYF.

The chain is built from TRBV28 and TRBJ1-5; D unresolved. V shed 4 bases and J shed 3 bases, with 7 bases lying between them. The CDR3 is 13 amino acids. Germline assignment: CDR1 MDHEN and CDR2 SYDVKM. The CDR3 loop reads CASSSGTNQPQHF. DNA of the CDR3: TGTGCCAGCAGTTCAGGCACCAATCAGCCCCAGCATTTT.

The V gene is TRBV2, the J gene TRBJ2-2, with a tentative D call TRBD2 (6 bases). The CDR3 totals 15 residues. Between the trimmed V and J ends, which lost 8 bases and 3 bases, there was a span of 16 bases. Germline V lookup: CDR1 SNHLY, CDR2 FYNNEI. This CDR3 is CASRRGFPDTGELFF. CDR3 in DNA: TGTGCCAGCCGCCGGGGGTTTCCGGACACCGGGGAGCTGTTTTTT.

The CDR3 loop is CASSLSRQGQETQYF. CDR3 bases: TGTGCCAGCAGTTTATCCAGGCAGGGACAAGAGACCCAGTACTTC. The V call is TRBV27, the J call TRBJ2-5; D might be TRBD1 (5 bases). The CDR3 totals 15 residues. Germline-derived CDR1 and CDR2 are MNHEY and SMNVEV (reference sequence). V gave up 0 bases and J gave up 2 bases, with 10 bases separating them.

In nucleotides, the CDR3 is TGTGCCATCAGTGAGTATAGAAATTCCTACAATGAGCAGTTCTTC. It codes for CAISEYRNSYNEQFF. The chain links TRBV10-3 to TRBJ2-1, with D unclear. Trimming shortened V by 1 base and J by 1 base, and 8 bases separated the two germline ends. CDR1 and CDR2 (germline): ENHRY, SYGVKD. This CDR3 contains 15 residues.

This clone has only one observation. The chain carries TRBV11-2 and TRBJ1-1; 9 bases fit TRBD1. CDR3 length equals 16 residues. From germline, CDR1 is SGHAT and CDR2 FQNNGV. V dropped 6 bases and J dropped 6; count of bases not matched to a gene: 14. Here the CDR3 reads CASSSDRDRDFPEAFF. CDR3 in DNA: TGTGCCAGCAGTAGTGACCGGGACAGGGATTTCCCTGAAGCTTTCTTT.

This clone appeared once. The chain carries TRBV6-6 and TRBJ2-1; 10 bases map to TRBD2. V gave up 5 bases and J gave up 6 bases; unmatched junction bases: 7. The CDR3 is 15 amino acids. CDR1 MNHNY and CDR2 SVGAGI come from the germline V gene (reference sequence). This CDR3 is CASSTSGVVINEQFF. Here the CDR3 DNA reads TGTGCCAGCAGTACTAGCGGGGTCGTTATCAATGAGCAGTTCTTC.

The rearrangement links TRBV10-3 to TRBJ2-7; 12 nucleotides match TRBD2. The ends lost 6 bases at V and 2 bases at J; junction bases unmatched: 5. The length of the CDR3 is 15 residues. The germline V gene encodes CDR1 ENHRY and CDR2 SYGVKD. CDR3 sequence reads: CAIRTTSGGPYEQYF. CDR3 bases: TGTGCCATCAGGACGACTAGCGGGGGACCCTACGAGCAGTACTTC.

The gene calls are TRBV2 and TRBJ2-3, with 12 bases fitting TRBD2. V dropped 6 bases and J dropped 6; count of bases not matched to a gene: 4. From germline, CDR1 is SNHLY and CDR2 FYNNEI. The CDR3 totals 14 residues. The CDR3 sequence is CASSGLAGRDTQYF. The CDR3 bases are TGTGCCAGCAGCGGACTAGCGGGAAGGGATACGCAGTATTTT.

The V and J genes are TRBV30 and TRBJ1-5; 10 bases are shared with TRBD1. J was trimmed by 5 bases and V by 4 bases; bases with no gene match: 14. Germline assignment: CDR1 GTSNPN and CDR2 SVGIG (reference sequence). This CDR3 has 17 amino acids. CDR3 sequence (DNA): TGTGCCTGGAATGGGACAGGGGAAGGGAATGTAGATCAGCCCCAGCATTTT. Its translation is CAWNGTGEGNVDQPQHF.

The chain employs TRBV10-3 and TRBJ2-5, with D tentatively TRBD1 (5 bases). Trimming shortened V by 4 bases and J by 2 bases, and 11 bases separated the two germline ends. The CDR3 has 14 amino acids. Germline V gene data show CDR1 as ENHRY and CDR2 as SYGVKD. For the CDR3, the DNA is TGTGCCATCAGTGGGCGCAGGGTTCAAGAGACCCAGTACTTC. It encodes CAISGRRVQETQYF.